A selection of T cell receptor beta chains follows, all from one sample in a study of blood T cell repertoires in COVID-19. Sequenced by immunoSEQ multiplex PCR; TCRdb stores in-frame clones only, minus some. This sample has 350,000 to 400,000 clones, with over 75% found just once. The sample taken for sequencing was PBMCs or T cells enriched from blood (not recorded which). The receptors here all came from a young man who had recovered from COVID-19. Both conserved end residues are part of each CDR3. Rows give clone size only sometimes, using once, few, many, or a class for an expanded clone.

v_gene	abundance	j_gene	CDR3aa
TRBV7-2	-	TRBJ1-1	CASSLVVGQLTEAFF
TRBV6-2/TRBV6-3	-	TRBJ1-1	CASSYGWNTEAFF
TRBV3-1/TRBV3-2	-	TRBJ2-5	CASSPREAKTQYF
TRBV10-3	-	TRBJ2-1	CAIDQGPHRGEQFF
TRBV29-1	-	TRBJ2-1	CSVAGTVDEQFF
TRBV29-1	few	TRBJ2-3	CSVVPNPTSTDTQYF
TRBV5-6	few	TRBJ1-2	CASSYTRDRVYGYTF
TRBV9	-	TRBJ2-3	CASSPGPSGTDTQYF
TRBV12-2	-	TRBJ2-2	CASRLARDWNTGELFF
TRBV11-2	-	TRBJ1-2	CASSLATGKVDGYTF
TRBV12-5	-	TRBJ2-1	CASGSLAGEQFF
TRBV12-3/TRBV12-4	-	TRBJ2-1	CASSPSHEQFF
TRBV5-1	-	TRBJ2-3	CASSFWTGGPPDTQYF
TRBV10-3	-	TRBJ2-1	CAISESTGNNEQFF
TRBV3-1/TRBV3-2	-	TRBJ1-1	CASRFPGQFPEAFF
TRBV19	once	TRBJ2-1	CASSTSERPMRDEQFF
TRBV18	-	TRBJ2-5	CASSTRTGTQETQYF
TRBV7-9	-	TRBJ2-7	CASNSGTSLPQYF
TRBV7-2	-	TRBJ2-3	CASGTTFTDTQYF
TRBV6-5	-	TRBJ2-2	CASRLSGLNTGELFF
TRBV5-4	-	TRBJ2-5	CASSLWGPGETQYF
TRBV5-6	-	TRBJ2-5	CASSLKRALQETQYF
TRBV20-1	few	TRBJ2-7	CSAEPYEQYF
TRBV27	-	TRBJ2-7	CASSGLGTSSYEQYF
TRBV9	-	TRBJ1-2	CASSVASWTESGGYTF